The subject of this entry is one TCR beta chain. Its antigen is currently not known. No much larger clone is present one base from it, and per-base qualities are unavailable. The data are from a study of identifying expanded T cells in peripheral blood (dated by TCRdb to between 2019 and 2020). In the study overall: Technical replicates were generated by sequencing separate aliquots of the same genomic DNA pool, and four replicates were compared pairwise. Broader findings and caveats from the paper: The beta-binomial model significantly reduced the number of clones called differentially abundant and the false-positive rate across all healthy-donor time intervals. Between technical replicates the binomial model flagged approximately 1.3 differentially abundant clones, whereas over around two weeks the binomial model flagged about 16.4 and over roughly 4 weeks approximately 20. In all healthy donors, the variance in clone template counts between samples taken two weeks apart rose significantly as total template count increased. It was expected by the authors that biological variance in healthy repertoires might increase further over much longer intervals, such as months to years.

Relative to germline, V is 3 bases shorter and J is 6 bases shorter, with 9 bases between their ends. Looking up the germline V gene (reference sequence) yields CDR1 LNHDA and CDR2 SQIVND. Measured from the cysteine to the phenylalanine, the CDR3 is 13 residues long. Just CDR3 DNA is preserved here, 39 bases in frame from base 1. The immunoSEQ Assay, which relies on bias-controlled multiplex PCR amplification of genomic DNA, was used to profile TCRbeta CDR3 regions. The source study handled its data this way. The absolute abundance of each unique TCRbeta CDR3 region was quantified after sequences were collapsed and filtered. Differential abundance was tested with two models: a binomial (Fisher-equivalent) model and a beta-binomial model that adds time-dependent variance fitted from healthy donors. Clones with fewer than 5 combined templates were removed, and differential abundance was called for clones with a Benjamini-Hochberg FDR below 0.01. The form v = (b*log(k)+a)^2 was used to model beta-binomial variance as a function of total template count across the two samples. TCRdb provides this immuneACCESS table in a form limited to in-frame rearrangements. Some clones are lacking; in checked studies, under half of them reflect an unresolved V gene, and why the rest are absent is not known. V and J calls and clone size are copied from that table; D and trimming were computed from the DNA. This sample is represented by some 100,000 clones; around nine tenths of them were singletons. In total, the top ten clones hold about a sixth of the sample.

No immune events such as infections were documented for the healthy donors during the collection period. Healthy-donor blood repertoires served as a training cohort to calibrate time-dependent variance in a beta-binomial model of T-cell clone differential abundance. The training cohort included 10 healthy donors, of whom 3 were female and 7 were male. On average the donors were 43 years old, and their ages spanned roughly 29 to 70 years. Obtained from a commercial supplier, whole blood was collected from each healthy donor at three time points set around 2 weeks apart. For immunosequencing, genomic DNA was extracted from unsorted whole blood.

The chain links TRBV19 with TRBJ2-4; the D gene assignment is ambiguous. The sequence was collected from a person aged 18 to 70 in good health. The sequenced sample was blood. CDR3 protein: CASSIMLANIQYF. The nucleotide sequence is TGTGCCAGTAGTATTATGCTGGCAAACATTCAGTACTTC. This CDR3, with the reference TRBV19 and TRBJ2-4 proteins standing in past its ends, gives the full variable domain DGGITQSPKYLFRKEGQNVTLSCEQNLNHDAMYWYRQDPGQGLRLIYYSQIVNDFQKGDIAEGYSVSREKKESFPLTVTSAQKNPTAFYLCASSIMLANIQYFGAGTRLSVL.